Below are 31 T cell receptor beta chains sequenced from a single sample in a study. TCRdb re-called the 5' RACE reads with MiXCR, one entry per CDR3 protein. This sample has approximately 41,000 distinct CDR3 sequences; 29% occur once, and the top ten carry 3.5% to 4%. Sequencing used memory CD4+ T cells sorted from a lymph node. The sample's subset: memory CD4+ T cells, CD4+CD45RO+CD25-. The receptor source for this set is a female donor with breast cancer.

This clonotype was recorded once. The chain recombines TRBV7-3 with TRBJ2-1; 7 bases align to TRBD2. This CDR3 is built from 15 residues. The V segment lost 3 bases and the J segment 7 bases; nucleotides outside the gene matches: 9. Germline CDR1 and CDR2: SGHTA and FQGTGA. CDR3 nucleotide sequence: TGTGCCAGCAGCTTTCAAGCGGGGCCAACGAATGAGCAGTTCTTC. This encodes CASSFQAGPTNEQFF. Full variable domain (remainder filled in from reference TRBV7-3 and TRBJ2-1): GAGVSQTPSNKVTEKGKYVELRCDPISGHTALYWYRQSLGQGPEFLIYFQGTGAADDSGLPNDRFFAVRPEGSVSTLKIQRTERGDSAVYLCASSFQAGPTNEQFFGPGTRLTVL.

This chain connects TRBV27 to TRBJ2-5; D unresolved. Trimming stripped 7 bases from V and 7 bases from J, with 10 bases between. The length of the CDR3 is 11 residues. Germline V gives CDR1 MNHEY, CDR2 SMNVEV (reference sequence). The CDR3 DNA reads TGTGCCAGCACCCGCGGTGGGACCCAGTACTTC. Protein product: CASTRGGTQYF.

This clonotype was seen only a few times. V is TRBV24-1 and J is TRBJ2-1, with 7 bases matching TRBD2. This CDR3 has 13 residues. CDR1 and CDR2 from the germline V gene are KGHDR and SFDVKD. The ends lost 9 bases at V and 6 bases at J; junction bases unmatched: 7. The CDR3 reads CATGEGTTNEQFF. CDR3 bases: TGTGCCACCGGGGAGGGGACGACCAATGAGCAGTTCTTC.

This clonotype was observed many times. The chain joins TRBV4-1 to TRBJ2-1; 11 nucleotides line up with TRBD2. V lost 1 base and J lost 10; bases outside the gene matches: 3. The CDR3 totals 14 residues. Per the germline V gene, CDR1 is MGHRA and CDR2 is YSYEKL. CDR3 loop: CASSQVPSGREQFF. The CDR3 coding sequence is TGCGCCAGCAGCCAAGTCCCTAGCGGGAGGGAGCAGTTCTTC.

The rearrangement joins TRBV15 to TRBJ2-7; D not resolved. The CDR3 covers 14 residues. Per germline, CDR1 LNHNV and CDR2 YYDKDF (reference sequence). The V and J ends lost 3 bases and 5 bases respectively, with 14 bases between them. The CDR3 is CATSSARRLNEQYF. CDR3 DNA sequence: TGTGCCACCAGCAGCGCTCGGCGGCTCAACGAGCAGTACTTC.

The chain links TRBV12-3 or TRBV12-4 to TRBJ1-1, with D tentatively TRBD1 (6 bases). The CDR3 is 15 amino acids. Trimming took off 3 bases at V and 6 bases at J, with 17 bases between the two ends. CDR3 nucleotides: TGTGCCAGCAGTTTGGCCAACAGGGATCGGGCTGAAGCTTTCTTT. Its protein is CASSLANRDRAEAFF.

The rearrangement joins TRBV24-1 to TRBJ2-3; no clear D gene. Looked up from germline, CDR1 is KGHDR and CDR2 is SFDVKD. V lost 9 bases, J lost 2 bases, and 11 bases lay in between. The CDR3 sequence is 13 residues long. CDR3 bases: TGTGCCACCGCGTTGTCCCCCACAGATACGCAGTATTTT. Encoded protein: CATALSPTDTQYF.

A few counts support this clonotype. The CDR3 is CASSLVMNTGELFF. For the CDR3, the DNA is TGTGCCAGCAGCTTGGTTATGAACACCGGGGAGCTGTTTTTT. This chain connects TRBV5-6 to TRBJ2-2, with D unresolved. The CDR3 contains 14 residues. V shed 0 bases and J shed 1 base, with 4 bases lying between them. Germline V lookup: CDR1 SGHDT, CDR2 YYEEEE.

This rearrangement joins TRBV6-2 or TRBV6-3 to TRBJ2-3, with unresolved D. The V and J ends lost 6 bases and 0 bases respectively, with 4 bases between them. Germline V gene sequence: CDR1 MNHEY, CDR2 SVGEGT. The CDR3 has 12 amino acids. CDR3 sequence reads: CASSGSTDTQYF. The CDR3 DNA reads TGTGCCAGCAGCGGGAGCACAGATACGCAGTATTTT.

This clonotype was detected only once. The chain recombines TRBV20-1 with TRBJ2-3; TRBD1 matches at 8 bases. The junction had 3 bases not matched to a gene; V was cut back by 0 bases and J by 1 base. Germline V gives CDR1 DFQATT, CDR2 SNEGSKA (reference sequence). The CDR3 loop spans 15 amino acids. CDR3 DNA sequence: TGCAGTGCTAGAGATCCGACAGGGGGCACAGATACGCAGTATTTT. Translation gives CSARDPTGGTDTQYF.

This clonotype was seen a few times. The J gene is TRBJ1-1, the V gene TRBV5-1; TRBD1 might be the D (6 bases). In germline, CDR1 is SGHRS, CDR2 YFSETQ. CDR3 length: 14 amino acids. The V and J ends lost 4 bases and 7 bases respectively, with 17 bases between them. The CDR3 spells CASSDGRGVGEAFF. The DNA for the CDR3 is TGCGCCAGCAGCGACGGGAGGGGGGTCGGTGAAGCTTTCTTT.

V gene TRBV6-2 or TRBV6-3 combines with J gene TRBJ1-5; D is unclear. Germline-derived CDR1 and CDR2 are MNHEY and SVGEGT. Trimming removed 0 bases from V and 2 bases from J, with 8 bases in between. The CDR3 is 15 residues long. CDR3 protein: CASSYSQMRNQPQHF. Written as DNA, the CDR3 is TGTGCCAGCAGTTACTCACAGATGCGCAATCAGCCCCAGCATTTT.

This clonotype has more than one count but fewer than ten. V gene TRBV6-2 or TRBV6-3 combines with J gene TRBJ2-1; no definite D call. The V gene lost 2 bases and the J gene lost 7 bases, with 6 bases spanning the gap. Per the germline V gene, CDR1 is MNHEY and CDR2 is SVGEGT. This CDR3 is built from 12 residues. The CDR3 region is CASSYVWNEQFF. In DNA form, the CDR3 reads TGTGCCAGCAGTTACGTTTGGAATGAGCAGTTCTTC.

This clonotype has just a few counts. This chain uses TRBV9 with TRBJ2-2; 13 nucleotides agree with TRBD2. Germline V gene data show CDR1 as SGDLS and CDR2 as YYNGEE. V shed 3 bases, J shed 5 bases, and the junction held 7 bases outside the gene matches. The CDR3 runs 17 residues. In DNA, the CDR3 is TGTGCCAGCAGCGGGGGACTAGCGGGAATGGTAACCGGGGAGCTGTTTTTT. Its protein is CASSGGLAGMVTGELFF.

The chain combines TRBV20-1 with TRBJ1-5; 10 positions agree with TRBD1. Germline V gene lookup returns CDR1 DFQATT and CDR2 SNEGSKA (reference sequence). The J segment lost 6 bases and the V segment lost 5 bases, leaving 10 bases of the junction unmatched. The CDR3 sequence is 15 residues long. This CDR3 reads CSAGTGEAFRQPQHF. DNA of the CDR3: TGCAGTGCTGGGACAGGGGAAGCTTTCCGTCAGCCCCAGCATTTT.

This clonotype was detected a few times. This rearrangement joins TRBV5-1 to TRBJ2-5; D is perhaps TRBD2 (5 bases). Germline V gives CDR1 SGHRS, CDR2 YFSETQ. CDR3 length: 15 amino acids. V lost 1 base, J lost 2 bases, and 12 bases lay in between. The CDR3 is CASSLSSSQQETQYF. The CDR3, as DNA: TGCGCCAGCAGCTTGTCCTCTAGCCAGCAAGAGACCCAGTACTTC.

Concerning this clonotype: The junction shows a germline mismatch at one end, possibly a read error. J is TRBJ2-7 and V is TRBV7-9, with D unclear. This CDR3 region has 11 residues. Germline-derived CDR1 and CDR2 are SEHNR and FQNEAQ (reference sequence). The DNA for the CDR3 is TGTGTCAGCAGCTTAGACTACGAGCAGTACTTC. Its translation: CVSSLDYEQYF.

The chain is built from TRBV7-9 and TRBJ2-1, with 8 bases that match TRBD2. V gave up 7 bases and J gave up 4 bases; unmatched junction bases: 12. In germline, CDR1 is SEHNR, CDR2 FQNEAQ (reference sequence). The CDR3 extends over 16 amino acids. The DNA for the CDR3 is TGTGCCAGCACCCTCCTCACTAGCGGAGCTTACAATGAGCAGTTCTTC. It translates to CASTLLTSGAYNEQFF.

There are a few counts of this clonotype. The V call is TRBV6-2 or TRBV6-3, the J call TRBJ2-5; perhaps TRBD1 as D (6 bases). Germline lookup yields CDR1 MNHEY and CDR2 SVGEGT. V was clipped by 5 bases and J by 2 bases, with 6 bases between them. The CDR3 runs to 12 residues. The CDR3 sequence is CASSGTQETQYF. DNA for the CDR3: TGTGCCAGCAGTGGGACACAAGAGACCCAGTACTTC.

This clonotype was seen at least ten times. This rearrangement joins TRBV4-1 to TRBJ1-4; D call uncertain. The V end was cut by 0 bases, the J end by 7 bases, with 12 bases between. Germline V CDR1 and CDR2: MGHRA, YSYEKL. There are 15 residues in the CDR3. CDR3 in amino acids: CASSQDLGRFEKLFF. The CDR3 nucleotides are TGCGCCAGCAGCCAAGATTTGGGAAGGTTTGAAAAACTGTTTTTT.

This clonotype was counted ten times or more. V gene TRBV7-9 combines with J gene TRBJ1-6; a possible D gene is TRBD1 (6 bases). The CDR3 length is 13 residues. CDR1 and CDR2 (germline): SEHNR, FQNEAQ (reference sequence). Trimming took 5 bases from V and 13 from J, leaving 15 bases between them. Here the CDR3 DNA reads TGTGCCAGCAGCAAACAGGGCGCAGCGCCCCTCCACTTT. It is translated as CASSKQGAAPLHF.

In this sample, this clonotype turned up once. CDR3 DNA sequence: TGCAGCGTTGAAGGACTTAACTACAATGAGCAGTTCTTC. Translated, it gives CSVEGLNYNEQFF. This chain joins TRBV29-1 and TRBJ2-1; no clear D gene. This CDR3 contains 13 residues. V dropped 1 base and J dropped 3 bases, with 7 bases sitting between them. The germline gives CDR1 SQVTM, CDR2 ANQGSEA.

This chain links TRBV10-1 with TRBJ1-5; D not resolved. There are 12 residues in the CDR3. CDR1 and CDR2 (germline): WNHNN, SYGVQD (reference sequence). Trimming stripped 4 bases from V and 5 bases from J, with 6 bases between. CDR3 DNA sequence: TGCGCCAGCAGTGCTGACCATCAGCCCCAGCATTTT. Protein: CASSADHQPQHF.

J is TRBJ1-1 and V is TRBV5-5; 7 nucleotides match TRBD1. The CDR3 is 14 amino acids. Germline-derived CDR1 and CDR2 are SGHKS and YYEKEE (reference sequence). V dropped 5 bases and J dropped 2; count of bases not matched to a gene: 6. CDR3 protein: CASRRDSLNTEAFF. The CDR3 DNA reads as TGTGCCAGCAGGCGGGACAGCCTTAACACTGAAGCTTTCTTT.

In DNA form, the CDR3 reads TGTGCCAGCAGTTTGACAGGGGATAATTCACCCCTCCACTTT. This encodes CASSLTGDNSPLHF. The chain links TRBV12-3 or TRBV12-4 to TRBJ1-6; 8 nucleotides align to TRBD1. This CDR3 is built from 14 residues. J was trimmed by 5 bases and V by 3 bases; bases with no gene match: 0.

The chain uses TRBV3-1 and TRBJ1-3; D remains ambiguous. The V and J ends lost 6 bases and 8 bases respectively, with 20 bases between them. There are 15 residues in the CDR3. Germline V gives CDR1 LGHDT, CDR2 YNNKEL (reference sequence). CDR3 nucleotide sequence: TGTGCCAGCAGACCTTGGGCCTACCAAGGTGACACCATATATTTT. Its translation: CASRPWAYQGDTIYF.

This chain connects TRBV10-2 to TRBJ2-7; no reliable D call. V was cut by 6 bases and J by 2 bases, with 17 bases left in between. Germline CDR1 is WSHSY and CDR2 is SAAADI. The CDR3 length is 15 residues. The CDR3 loop reads CASSDDGLSPYEQYF. The CDR3 nucleotides are TGCGCCAGCAGCGATGACGGATTGAGCCCCTACGAGCAGTACTTC.

The chain recombines TRBV7-3 with TRBJ2-4; D perhaps matches TRBD2 (8 bases). V was pared by 1 base and J by 0 bases, with 25 bases between. CDR3 size: 21 residues. Germline V lookup: CDR1 SGHTA, CDR2 FQGTGA. The chain's CDR3 is CASSLKRTGFKRGPAKNIQYF. CDR3 DNA sequence: TGTGCCAGCAGCTTAAAGCGGACAGGTTTCAAGCGGGGGCCAGCCAAAAACATTCAGTACTTC.

This clonotype was counted once. The V gene is TRBV24-1, the J gene TRBJ2-3; D may be TRBD2 (6 bases). CDR3 length: 17 amino acids. CDR1 KGHDR and CDR2 SFDVKD come from the germline V gene. The ends were cut back, 1 base at V and 5 bases at J, with 18 bases in the middle. This CDR3 reads CATSDFRGPPGGDTQYF. DNA of the CDR3: TGTGCCACCAGTGATTTTAGGGGACCTCCCGGGGGAGATACGCAGTATTTT.

This chain connects TRBV10-3 to TRBJ1-5; unclear D gene. The V end was cut by 2 bases, the J end by 7 bases, with 9 bases between. CDR1 is ENHRY and CDR2 is SYGVKD in the germline V gene. The CDR3 spans 13 residues. The CDR3 DNA follows: TGTGCCATCAGTGAGAGTCCTTCCCAGCCCCAGCATTTT. It encodes CAISESPSQPQHF.

The gene calls are TRBV7-9 and TRBJ1-4; possible D gene TRBD1, 5 bases. Between the trimmed V and J ends, which lost 0 bases and 5 bases, there was a span of 13 bases. CDR3 length: 16 residues. Germline-derived CDR1 and CDR2 are SEHNR and FQNEAQ (reference sequence). CDR3 region: CASSLAPGPRNEKLFF. The DNA of the CDR3 is TGTGCCAGCAGCTTAGCTCCGGGACCGAGAAATGAAAAACTGTTTTTT. The variable domain in full, with the rest retrieved from reference TRBV7-9 and TRBJ1-4, is DTGVSQNPRHKITKRGQNVTFRCDPISEHNRLYWYRQTLGQGPEFLTYFQNEAQLEKSRLLSDRFSAERPKGSFSTLEIQRTEQGDSAMYLCASSLAPGPRNEKLFFGSGTQLSVL.